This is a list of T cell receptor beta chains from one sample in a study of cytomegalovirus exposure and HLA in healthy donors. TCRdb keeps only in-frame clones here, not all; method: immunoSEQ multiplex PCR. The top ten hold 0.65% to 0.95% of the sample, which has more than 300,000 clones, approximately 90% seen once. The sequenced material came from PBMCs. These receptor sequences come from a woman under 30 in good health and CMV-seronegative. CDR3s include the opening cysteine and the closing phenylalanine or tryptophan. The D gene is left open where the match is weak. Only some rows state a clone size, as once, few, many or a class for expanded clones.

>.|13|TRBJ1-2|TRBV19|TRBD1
CASRSGTDYGYTF
TGTGCCAGTAGGTCCGGGACAGACTATGGCTACACCTTC
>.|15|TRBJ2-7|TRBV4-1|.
CASSQDQSNTYEQYF
TGCGCCAGCAGCCAAGATCAGTCAAATACCTACGAGCAGTACTTC
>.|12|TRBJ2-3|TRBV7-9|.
CASSFPRDTQYF
TGTGCCAGCAGCTTCCCGAGGGATACGCAGTATTTT
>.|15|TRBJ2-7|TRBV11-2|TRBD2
CASCRSERGNYEQYF
TGTGCCAGCTGCCGGAGTGAGCGGGGGAACTACGAGCAGTACTTC
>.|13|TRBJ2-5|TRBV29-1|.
CSVINREKETQYF
TGCAGCGTAATAAACAGGGAGAAAGAGACCCAGTACTTC
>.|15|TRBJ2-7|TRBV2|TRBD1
CASRAPGTGFGEQYF
TGTGCCAGCAGGGCCCCCGGGACAGGGTTTGGAGAGCAGTACTTC
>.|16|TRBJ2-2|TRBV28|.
CASRIRWGSNTGELFF
TGTGCCAGCAGAATTCGGTGGGGCTCGAACACCGGGGAGCTGTTTTTT
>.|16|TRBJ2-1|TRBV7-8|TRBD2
CASSLGVAGGGNEQFF
TGTGCCAGCAGCTTAGGAGTAGCGGGAGGGGGCAATGAGCAGTTCTTC
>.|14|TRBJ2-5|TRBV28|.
CASSPGTSQETQYF
TGTGCCAGCAGTCCGGGGACAAGTCAAGAGACCCAGTACTTC
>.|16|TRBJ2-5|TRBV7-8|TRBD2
CASSPRRLADQETQYF
TGTGCCAGCAGCCCACGCAGACTAGCGGATCAAGAGACCCAGTACTTC
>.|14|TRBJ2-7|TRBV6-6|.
CASSYSTGLYEQYF
TGTGCCAGCAGTTACTCGACTGGTCTCTACGAGCAGTACTTC
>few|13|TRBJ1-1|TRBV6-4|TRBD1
CASALFSDREAFF
TGTGCCAGCGCCCTCTTTTCGGACAGGGAAGCTTTCTTT
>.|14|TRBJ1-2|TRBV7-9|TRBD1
CASSLRQGADGYTF
TGTGCCAGCAGCCTACGACAGGGGGCAGATGGCTACACCTTC
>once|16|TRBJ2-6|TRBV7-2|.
CASSLVRFSGANVLTF
TGTGCCAGCAGCTTAGTCCGGTTCTCTGGGGCCAACGTCCTGACTTTC
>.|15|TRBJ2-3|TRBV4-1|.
CASSQAQVGPDTQYF
TGCGCCAGCAGCCAAGCGCAGGTGGGTCCAGATACGCAGTATTTT
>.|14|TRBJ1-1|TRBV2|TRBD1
CASKIDRGATEAFF
TGTGCCAGCAAGATAGACAGGGGGGCCACTGAAGCTTTCTTT
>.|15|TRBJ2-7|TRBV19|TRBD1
CASSIGTGVSYEQYF
TGTGCCAGTAGTATCGGGACAGGGGTCTCCTACGAGCAGTACTTC
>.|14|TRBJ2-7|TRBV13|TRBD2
CASSGRTSSHEQYF
TGTGCCAGCAGCGGCCGGACTAGCAGCCACGAGCAGTACTTC
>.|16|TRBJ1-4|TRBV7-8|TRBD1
CASSPLTGAFNEKLFF
TGTGCCAGCAGCCCCCTTACAGGGGCATTTAATGAAAAACTGTTTTTT
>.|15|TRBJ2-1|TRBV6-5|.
CASSSDLGPYNEQFF
TGTGCCAGCAGTTCCGATCTAGGCCCCTACAATGAGCAGTTCTTC
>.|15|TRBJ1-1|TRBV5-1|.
CASSSRTDRGTEAFF
TGCGCCAGCAGCTCGCGGACAGACCGAGGCACTGAAGCTTTCTTT
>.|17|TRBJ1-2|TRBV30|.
CAWSGVVPGGIDYGYTF
TGTGCCTGGAGTGGGGTCGTACCTGGGGGGATCGACTATGGCTACACCTTC
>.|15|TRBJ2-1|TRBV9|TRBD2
CASSVTSGSYNEQFF
TGTGCCAGCAGCGTCACTAGCGGCTCCTACAATGAGCAGTTCTTC
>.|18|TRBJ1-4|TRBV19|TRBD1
CASKGRQGQPATNEKLFF
TGTGCCAGTAAGGGACGACAGGGACAGCCTGCAACTAATGAAAAACTGTTTTTT
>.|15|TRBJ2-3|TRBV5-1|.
CASSLVDSRTDTQYF
TGCGCCAGCAGCTTGGTCGACAGTCGCACAGATACGCAGTATTTT
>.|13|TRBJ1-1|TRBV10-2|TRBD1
CASFWTGGTEAFF
TGCGCCAGCTTCTGGACAGGGGGAACTGAAGCTTTCTTT
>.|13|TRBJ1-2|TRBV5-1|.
CASSFLGARGYTF
TGCGCCAGCAGCTTCTTGGGGGCGCGTGGCTACACCTTC
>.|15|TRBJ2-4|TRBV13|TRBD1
CASSLDGTGINIQYF
TGTGCCAGCAGCTTAGATGGGACAGGGATAAACATTCAGTACTTC
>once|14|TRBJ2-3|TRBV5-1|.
CASSLGPRGDTQYF
TGCGCCAGCAGCTTGGGCCCCCGGGGAGATACGCAGTATTTT
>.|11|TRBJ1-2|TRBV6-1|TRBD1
CASRTGGGYTF
TGTGCCAGCAGAACAGGGGGGGGCTACACCTTC
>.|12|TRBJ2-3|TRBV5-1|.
CASSTELSSQYF
TGCGCCAGCAGTACCGAATTGAGTTCGCAGTATTTT
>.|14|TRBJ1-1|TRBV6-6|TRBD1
CASRSQGTNTEAFF
TGTGCCAGCAGGTCACAGGGGACGAACACTGAAGCTTTCTTT
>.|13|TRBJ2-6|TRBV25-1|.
CASSKTGPNVLTF
TGTGCCAGCAGTAAGACAGGTCCCAACGTCCTGACTTTC
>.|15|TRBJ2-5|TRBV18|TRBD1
CASSPLGQGQETQYF
TGTGCCAGCTCACCATTAGGACAGGGGCAAGAGACCCAGTACTTC
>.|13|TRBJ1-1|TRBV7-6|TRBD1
CASSQGGNTEAFF
TGTGCCAGCAGCCAGGGGGGGAACACTGAAGCTTTCTTT
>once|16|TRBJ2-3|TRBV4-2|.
CASSQVTRRSTDTQYF
TGTGCCAGCAGCCAAGTGACTAGGCGAAGCACAGATACGCAGTATTTT
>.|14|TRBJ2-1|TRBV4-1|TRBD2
CASSGLAGGYEQFF
TGCGCCAGCAGTGGGCTAGCGGGGGGATATGAGCAGTTCTTC
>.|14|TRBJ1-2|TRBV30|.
CAWTRGSVSYGYTF
TGTGCCTGGACCAGGGGCAGCGTAAGCTATGGCTACACCTTC
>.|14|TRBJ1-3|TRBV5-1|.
CASSLQDSGNTIYF
TGCGCCAGCAGCCTACAGGACTCTGGAAACACCATATATTTT
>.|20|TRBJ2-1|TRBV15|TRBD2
CATSRSRLGLAGEGYNEQFF
TGTGCCACCAGCAGGTCTAGGTTAGGGCTAGCGGGAGAGGGATACAATGAGCAGTTCTTC
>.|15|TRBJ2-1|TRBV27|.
CASSLSGGEDNEQFF
TGTGCCAGCAGTTTATCAGGGGGAGAGGACAATGAGCAGTTCTTC
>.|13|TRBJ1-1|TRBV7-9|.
CASDDGGNTEAFF
TGTGCCAGCGATGACGGAGGGAACACTGAAGCTTTCTTT
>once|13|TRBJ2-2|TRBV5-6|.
CASSLKGAGELFF
TGTGCCAGCAGCTTGAAGGGGGCCGGGGAGCTGTTTTTT